The rows below give T cell receptor beta chains drawn from one sample of a study of T-cell memory formation after mild COVID-19. Using its own MiXCR run on the 5' RACE reads, TCRdb lists one record per CDR3 protein. Of a few hundred thousand distinct CDR3 sequences in the sample, around a tenth were seen once. The sequenced sample consisted of PBMCs or a T cell subset sorted from them (not recorded which). The receptors come from a man aged 18 to 30 who had mild COVID-19 (a few samples of this study predate the infection). Cell type and time point are not known. Each CDR3 is given with its conserved first and last residue. D genes are given only for firm matches. Not all rows give a size; the values are once, few, many and, for expanded clones, a class.

J gene,V gene,clone size,D gene,CDR3 DNA,CDR3 protein
TRBJ2-3,TRBV28,once,TRBD1,TGTGCCAGCAGTCTACCGGGACAGGGCTTTTCCCGCACAGATACGCAGTATTTT,CASSLPGQGFSRTDTQYF
TRBJ1-4,TRBV5-1,few,NA,TGCGCCAGCAGCCCGGTGTACGGGAATGAAAAACTGTTTTTT,CASSPVYGNEKLFF
TRBJ2-1,TRBV5-6,few,NA,TGTGCCAGCAGCCCCACCACGGCCTCCTACAATGAGCAGTTCTTC,CASSPTTASYNEQFF
TRBJ2-7,TRBV29-1,few,TRBD1,TGCAGCGTCCAACCGGGACAGGGGGTAAACGAGCAGTACTTC,CSVQPGQGVNEQYF
TRBJ2-5,TRBV7-2,many,TRBD2,TGTGCCAGCAGCTCAATATATAGCGGGGAAGAGACCCAGTACTTC,CASSSIYSGEETQYF
TRBJ1-3,TRBV10-3,NA,NA,TGTGCCACCACAGGGCAAGCTAACACCATATATTTT,CATTGQANTIYF
TRBJ2-2,TRBV11-3,few,NA,TGTGCCAGCAGAGTACAGGGAGACGGGGAGCTGTTTTTT,CASRVQGDGELFF
TRBJ2-5,TRBV9,few,TRBD2,TGTGCCAGCACGCGGGGGGCGGGAATGGGAGAGACCCAGTACTTC,CASTRGAGMGETQYF
TRBJ1-2,TRBV7-9,few,TRBD1,TGTGCCAGCAGCTACAGGGGCAAAGGCGGCTACACCTTC,CASSYRGKGGYTF
TRBJ2-2,TRBV6-4,many,NA,TGTGCCAGCAGTGACGGGGAAACCGGGGAGCTGTTTTTT,CASSDGETGELFF
TRBJ2-4,TRBV12-3/TRBV12-4,many,TRBD1,TGTGCCAGCAGTCTGCCACAGGGGGCTAACATTCAGTACTTC,CASSLPQGANIQYF
TRBJ1-2,TRBV20-1,NA,TRBD1,TGCAGTGCCCCATCCGTTCGCCGGACAGGATATTATGGCTACACCTTC,CSAPSVRRTGYYGYTF
TRBJ2-7,TRBV5-1,few,TRBD1,TGCGCCAGCAGCCCCGACAGGGGATGGGGCGAGCAGTACTTC,CASSPDRGWGEQYF
TRBJ1-2,TRBV6-5,many,NA,TGTGCCAGCAGTTCCAGGCGAAACTATGGCTACACCTTC,CASSSRRNYGYTF
TRBJ1-5,TRBV12-3/TRBV12-4,NA,NA,TGTGCCAGCGCTCTAGGTACGACCGCCAATCAGCCCCAGCATTTT,CASALGTTANQPQHF